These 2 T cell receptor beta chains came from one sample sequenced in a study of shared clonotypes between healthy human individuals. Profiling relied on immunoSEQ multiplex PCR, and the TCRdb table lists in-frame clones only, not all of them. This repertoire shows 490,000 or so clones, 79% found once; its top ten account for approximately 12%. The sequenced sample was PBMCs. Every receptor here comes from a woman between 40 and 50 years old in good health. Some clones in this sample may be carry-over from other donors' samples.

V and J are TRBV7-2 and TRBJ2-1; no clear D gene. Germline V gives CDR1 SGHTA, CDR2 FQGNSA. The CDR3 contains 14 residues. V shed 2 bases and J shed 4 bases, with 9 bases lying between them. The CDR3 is CASSLSVRYNEQFF. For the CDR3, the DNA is TGTGCCAGCAGCTTATCAGTCCGATACAATGAGCAGTTCTTC.

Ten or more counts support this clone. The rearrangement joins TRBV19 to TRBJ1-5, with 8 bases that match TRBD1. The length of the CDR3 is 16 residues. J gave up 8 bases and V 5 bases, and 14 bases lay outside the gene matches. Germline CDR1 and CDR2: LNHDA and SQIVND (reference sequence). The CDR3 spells CASSPLIDTGGKPQHF. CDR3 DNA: TGTGCCAGTAGTCCTCTAATCGATACAGGGGGTAAGCCCCAGCATTTT.